This TCR beta chain was recorded in a study of identical twins (dated by TCRdb to the mid-2010s). With regard to the full study: To test whether fetal clonotypes persist, the study used deep sequencing on TCR alpha and beta repertoires from monozygotic twins, unrelated adults of various ages, and cord blood. To rule out contamination, the twin experiments were replicated at different times with different library preparation protocols.

This clonotype was found a few times. Its antigen is not yet known. Qualities for individual bases were not recorded, and no much larger clone is one base off. What the authors observed across the whole study: Compared with coincidental sharing between unrelated individuals, an excess of low generation-probability sequences was observed among out-of-frame TCR alpha sequences shared between twins. Invariant T cells such as MAIT and iNKT could partly confound zero-insertion analyses, though diverse VJ usage argued against this for most clonotypes. Abundant cord blood beta clonotypes carried fewer insertions; young adult naive repertoires showed a weaker similar trend, while memory repertoires showed none. Conclusions relied on cross-sectional statistical analysis, since the same donors could not be followed over many years. The excess sharing between twins in beta out-of-frame sequences was weaker because fewer shared sequences reduced the signal-to-noise ratio. Out-of-frame TCR alpha sharing in monozygotic twins was systematically underestimated by recombination models, whereas sharing between unrelated individuals was in agreement with the recombination models.

Only healthy Caucasian donors were included. Three pairs of female monozygotic twins, all aged roughly 18 to 29 years, were included in the twin cohort. Positive isolation kits from Invitrogen were used to isolate CD4+ and CD8+ T cell populations. The V and J ends are trimmed by 1 base and 1 base, leaving 29 bases between them. Including the terminal cysteine and phenylalanine, the CDR3 comprises 20 residues. CDR3 DNA only is kept here, 60 bases in frame from base 1. CDR1 and CDR2, per the germline V gene (reference sequence), are DFQATT and SNEGSKA. Library prep was done by 5' RACE. Sequencer: Illumina HiSeq 2000. Template switching added a universal primer binding site, and the final cDNA carried a unique molecular identifier that allowed TCR cDNA molecules to be counted accurately. Specific primers in the conserved constant-segment region were used to synthesize first-strand cDNA for TCR alpha and beta chains. Each cDNA library was double barcoded, with a SMART-Mk sample barcode plus Illumina barcodes, to control for contamination. TruSeq adapter sequences and Illumina sample barcodes were added in two successive PCR steps. TCR alpha and beta cDNA libraries were sequenced on the Illumina HiSeq platform with custom primers. Processing in the source paper ran as follows. Raw reads were processed with MiGEC to extract unique molecular identifiers, and MiXCR was used to determine CDR3 positions. Recombination models were inferred per individual with the repgenHMM and IGoR tools using an EM algorithm. Shared clonotypes were analyzed with the tcR package in R, and sharing was normalized by the product of cloneset sizes. To study raw recombination without the effects of thymic and clonal selection, out-of-frame nonproductive sequences were analyzed. TCRdb trimmed the raw reads at Q25, called clones with MiXCR and kept productive beta chains. Every distinct CDR3 protein forms one entry, paired with its most common genes and DNA. The V and J calls reflect TCRdb's pipeline rather than the authors' work. The sample records 400,000 to 650,000 distinct CDR3 sequences, around 20% of which are singletons. The top ten clones comprise around 1% of the sample.

The sample was also linked to a second study, of T cells expressing NK-cell markers. From the second report: In sorted CD3+CD56+NKG2C+, CD3+CD56+NKG2C- and CD3+CD56-NKG2C+ T-cell subsets from eight or nine donors, TCR beta-chain repertoires were profiled. Of the eight sequenced donors, seven were found to be HCMV-seropositive and one was found to be HCMV-seronegative. To restrict sorting to alphabetaTCR-expressing T cells, an anti-gammadeltaTCR antibody was added in several experiments. In over 5 donors, the dominant CD3+CD56+NKG2C+ clonotypes were among the top 10 CD8+ clonotypes and accounted for about 1.0-7.0% of CD8+ T cells. Those dominant clonotypes were again the most abundant among CD3+CD56-NKG2C+ cells in a few donors, at about 25-60.1%. It remained unclear whether the expanded NKG2C-expressing T cell clones were specific for HCMV antigens. The study sequenced eight donors, all healthy volunteers chosen at random: three men and five women. To determine HCMV serostatus, a commercial ELISA kit was used to detect HCMV-specific IgG in serum. Reads were demultiplexed and grouped by UMI with MIGEC, and clonotypes were assembled and quantified with MiTCR. To exclude erroneous sequences, any TCR cDNA sequence not supported by at least two reads was discarded. The tcR package was used for downstream repertoire analysis, and clonotypes were matched between fractions using CDR3 nucleotide sequence together with V segment. VDJmatch was used to annotate antigen specificity against VDJdb, with one amino acid substitution allowed in CDR3.

Input material: CD4+ T cells sorted from blood. The V and J genes are TRBV20-1 and TRBJ2-7; the D region possibly corresponds to TRBD2 (6 bases align). The sequence was obtained from a woman under 30 in good health. The CDR3 amino acid sequence is: CSARAGMLDLTAGLSYEQYF. The nucleotides are TGCAGTGCTAGAGCGGGCATGTTGGACTTGACAGCGGGTTTGTCCTACGAGCAGTACTTC.